This TCR beta chain derives from a study of control samples from healthy donors and cancer patients. Between the trimmed V and J ends, which lost 3 bases and 2 bases, there was a span of 17 bases. This CDR3 is 16 amino acids long. CDR1 is MDHEN and CDR2 is SYDVKM in the germline V gene. TCRdb keeps only in-frame clones here, not all; method: immunoSEQ multiplex PCR. This sample carries 400,000 to 500,000 clones, 90% of them seen once, and the ten largest clones take around 6.8%. The specimen sequenced was PBMCs. The origin of this receptor is a man aged 40-49 years with head and neck cancer. The chain couples TRBV28 to TRBJ2-7; perhaps TRBD2 as D (6 bases). As DNA, the CDR3 is TGTGCCAGCAGTTTTGAACCACCGGGACTGGCCTACGAGCAGTACTTC. Translated: CASSFEPPGLAYEQYF.